The entry below describes one TCR beta chain. CDR1 and CDR2 (germline): LNHDA, SQIVND (reference sequence). Trimming took 2 bases from V and 0 from J, leaving 5 bases between them. The length of the CDR3 is 15 residues. The sample originates from a study of OX40 agonist ivuxolimab in advanced cancers. Background on the study: A male proportion of about 84% was recorded, with mean age around 64 years and range roughly 20 to 90.

Profiling relied on immunoSEQ multiplex PCR, and the TCRdb table lists in-frame clones only, not all of them. This table has roughly 65,000 clones, approximately 89% appearing once. The chain employs TRBV19 and TRBJ2-6; D is uncertain. This specimen consisted of CD4+ or CD8+ T cells sorted from blood, obtained in a trial of the OX40 agonist ivuxolimab. The sequence came from an adult with an advanced solid tumor such as melanoma, head and neck, liver or kidney cancer. The CDR3 loop is CASSIISSGANVLTF. The CDR3 bases are TGTGCCAGTAGTATAATCAGCTCTGGGGCCAACGTCCTGACTTTC.